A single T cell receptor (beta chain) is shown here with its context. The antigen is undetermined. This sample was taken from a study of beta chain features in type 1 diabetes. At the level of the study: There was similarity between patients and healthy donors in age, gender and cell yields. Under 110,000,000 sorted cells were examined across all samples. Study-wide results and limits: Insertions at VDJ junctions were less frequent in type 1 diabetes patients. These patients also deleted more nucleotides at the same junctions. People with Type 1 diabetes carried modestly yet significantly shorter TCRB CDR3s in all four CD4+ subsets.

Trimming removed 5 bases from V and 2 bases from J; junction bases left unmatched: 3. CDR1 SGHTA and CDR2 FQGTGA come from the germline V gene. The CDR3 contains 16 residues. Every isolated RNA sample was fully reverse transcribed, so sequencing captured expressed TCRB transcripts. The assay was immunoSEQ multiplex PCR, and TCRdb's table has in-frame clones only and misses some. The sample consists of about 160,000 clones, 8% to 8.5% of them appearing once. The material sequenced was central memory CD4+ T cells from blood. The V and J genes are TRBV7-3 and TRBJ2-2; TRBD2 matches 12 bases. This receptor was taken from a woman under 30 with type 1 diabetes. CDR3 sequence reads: CASSPGLAGNTGELFF. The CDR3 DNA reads TGTGCCAGCAGCCCGGGACTAGCGGGCAACACCGGGGAGCTGTTTTTT.